The entry that follows covers one TCR beta chain sequence. The source of the sample is a study of T cell responses to AZD1222 COVID-19 vaccine. From germline, CDR1 is SGHDT and CDR2 YYEEEE. The CDR3 spans 15 residues. Trimming took 2 bases from V and 5 from J; bases not matched to a gene: 4. Sequenced by immunoSEQ multiplex PCR; TCRdb stores in-frame clones only, minus some. The table includes about 150,000 clones, roughly 94% detected once. The V call is TRBV5-6, the J call TRBJ1-6; 7 nucleotides align to TRBD1. Specimen: peripheral blood, collected on day 0 of AZD1222 vaccination. This sequence originates from an adult in good health. The CDR3 DNA sequence: TGTGCCAGCAGCTTTCCCACAGGGGATAATTCACCCCTCCACTTT. Its protein product is CASSFPTGDNSPLHF.